The source of this T cell receptor (beta chain) is a study of blood T cell repertoires in COVID-19. Study context: The cDNA or gDNA used as material had been derived from T cells, B-cell-depleted T cells, or PBMCs.

Participants were aged 18 to 89 years from some 24 US areas. Self-reported history from a screening survey and questionnaire set each donor's cohort. Authors' processing steps: Researchers report that nucleated cell counts were estimated from reference gene primer amplification. Only in-frame clones appear in the TCRdb table, and some are missing; sequencing was by immunoSEQ multiplex PCR. Clone size and the V and J calls come from that table; the DNA yielded D and trimming. The table lists 400,000 to 550,000 clones, 70% to 90% of them singletons. The V gene lost 6 bases and the J gene lost 4 bases, with 15 bases spanning the gap. The CDR3 extends over 14 amino acids. Per germline, CDR1 MGHDK and CDR2 SYGVNS.

The gene calls are TRBV25-1 and TRBJ1-2, with a weak D call TRBD1 (5 bases). Sequencing was carried out using PBMCs or T cells enriched from blood (not recorded which). The receptor was derived from a woman between 18 and 29 years old with acute COVID-19. The CDR3 DNA reads TGTGCCAGCAGAGGTGGGGCGGGGGGCTATGGCTACACCTTC. It is translated as CASRGGAGGYGYTF.